This TCR beta chain was observed in a study of blood T cells in healthy people across ages. Notes on this clonotype: What it binds is not known.

Whole-study results and caveats: Considered underestimates were the diversity estimates obtained from one million T cells.

Next came a second PCR, run for about 7 to 12 cycles, which used a sample-barcoded 5' primer along with a J-beta primer mix. With 12 random nucleotides, a template-switch adaptor tagged each individual cDNA molecule. TCRdb passed the 5' RACE reads through MiXCR, listing each CDR3 protein once. The profile covers around 800,000 distinct CDR3 sequences, with around a quarter appearing a single time and 3% taken by the ten largest. Germline trimming cut 4 bases from V and 1 base from J; bases unmatched to any gene: 6. CDR3 length equals 16 residues. The V gene's germline CDR1 is MGHRA and CDR2 YSYEKL. The sample also formed part of further work on T cells of mothers and their children. That investigation notes: The study sampled three healthy Caucasian mothers and their six children. Every mother supplied over 9.5 million TCR beta CDR3 reads and every child some 2.7 million.

The TCR comes from a boy between 10 and 17 years old in good health. The specimen was blood. V gene TRBV4-1 combines with J gene TRBJ2-2; 7 positions agree with TRBD1. The CDR3 nucleotides are TGCGCCAGCAGCCGAGTGACAGGGATGAACACCGGGGAGCTGTTTTTT. As protein: CASSRVTGMNTGELFF.